The 28 T cell receptor beta chains reported below all come from one sample, sequenced in a study of PD-L1 blockade in urothelial cancer. Measured with immunoSEQ multiplex PCR; TCRdb has only the in-frame clones, and not every one. Of more than 75,000 clones in the sample, 85% to 95% were seen once. The material was PBMCs, obtained around atezolizumab (anti-PD-L1) treatment. The origin of the receptors is a man in his sixties with urothelial cancer.

The genes are TRBV10-3 and TRBJ2-7, with a tentative D call TRBD2 (6 bases). Germline CDR1 reads ENHRY; CDR2 reads SYGVKD. The CDR3 runs 13 residues. V was pared by 11 bases and J by 4 bases, with 18 bases between. The CDR3: CAASDGSPYEQYF. In DNA, the CDR3 is TGTGCCGCCTCGGACGGGAGTCCTTACGAGCAGTACTTC.

The chain joins TRBV6-1 to TRBJ1-5, with a tentative D call TRBD1 (5 bases). Trimming took 6 bases from V and 9 from J, leaving 21 bases between them. CDR1 MNHNS and CDR2 SASEGT come from the germline V gene. CDR3 length: 15 amino acids. The CDR3 sequence: CASRGGASEVGPQHF. CDR3 DNA sequence: TGTGCCAGCAGAGGAGGGGCCTCCGAGGTCGGGCCCCAGCATTTT.

This chain links TRBV4-2 with TRBJ2-7, with 7 bases fitting TRBD2. CDR3 length: 20 residues. J lost 1 base, V lost 1 base, and 19 bases had no gene match. The germline CDR1 and CDR2 sequences are LGHNA and YNFKEQ. CDR3 sequence (DNA): TGTGCCAGCAGCCAAGGAGAAGGTAGGCCAGCGGGGACGATTTCCTACGAGCAGTACTTC. This encodes CASSQGEGRPAGTISYEQYF.

This chain joins TRBV29-1 and TRBJ2-1; 9 nucleotides align to TRBD1. CDR1 and CDR2 (germline): SQVTM, ANQGSEA. J was trimmed by 7 bases and V by 7 bases; bases with no gene match: 14. The CDR3 spans 15 residues. The CDR3 DNA is TGCAGCGCCACGGGGCACAGGGGGCGTCGAAATGAGCAGTTCTTC. Its translation: CSATGHRGRRNEQFF.

The rearrangement links TRBV11-2 to TRBJ1-6; TRBD1 matches 7 bases. From germline, CDR1 is SGHAT and CDR2 FQNNGV. This CDR3 is built from 19 residues. The V gene end was trimmed by 5 bases and the J gene end by 9 bases; junction bases not matched to a gene: 22. The CDR3 DNA reads TGTGCCAGCAGCCGAAGTACCGGACAGGACGGAGGTTACTTTTCACCCCTCCACTTT. It specifies CASSRSTGQDGGYFSPLHF.

The chain recombines TRBV10-2 with TRBJ2-1; 8 nucleotides agree with TRBD2. CDR3 size: 14 residues. The germline CDR1 and CDR2 sequences are WSHSY and SAAADI. J gave up 4 bases and V 6 bases, and 5 bases lay outside the gene matches. The CDR3 reads CASRGLGSYNEQFF. In nucleotides, the CDR3 is TGCGCCAGCAGGGGACTAGGGTCTTACAATGAGCAGTTCTTC.

The J gene is TRBJ1-6, the V gene TRBV7-2, with a tentative D call TRBD1 (5 bases). The CDR3 is made up of 15 amino acids. Trimming took off 2 bases at V and 10 bases at J, with 15 bases between the two ends. Germline-derived CDR1 and CDR2 are SGHTA and FQGNSA. In DNA, the CDR3 is TGTGCCAGCAGCTTAAACGGCGACAGATCCTCACCCCTCCACTTT. Translated: CASSLNGDRSSPLHF.

The chain joins TRBV2 to TRBJ2-1, with a possible D match to TRBD2 (6 bases). CDR1 is SNHLY and CDR2 is FYNNEI in the germline V gene. Trimming removed 9 bases at V and 0 bases at J, with 12 bases between. This CDR3 spans 14 amino acids. The CDR3: CASTGRDSYNEQFF. CDR3 coding DNA: TGTGCCAGTACTGGGCGGGACTCCTACAATGAGCAGTTCTTC.

The CDR3 DNA sequence: TGCGCCAGCAGCTTGGTGGGAGAGGAGACCCAGTACTTC. Protein sequence: CASSLVGEETQYF. V is TRBV5-1 and J is TRBJ2-5; D is possibly TRBD2 (5 bases). CDR3 length: 13 amino acids. Germline CDR1 and CDR2: SGHRS and YFSETQ. Trimming removed 0 bases at V and 5 bases at J, with 8 bases between.

This clone was counted a single time. The chain uses TRBV7-9 and TRBJ1-4; 7 nucleotides match TRBD1. The trim removed 5 bases at V and 7 bases at J, leaving 7 bases unmatched. This CDR3 contains 14 residues. Germline V gene lookup returns CDR1 SEHNR and CDR2 FQNEAQ (reference sequence). As DNA, the CDR3 is TGTGCCAGCAGCACAGACAGGGCTGGTGAAAAACTGTTTTTT. This translates into CASSTDRAGEKLFF.

The V call is TRBV7-9, the J call TRBJ2-3, with 8 bases fitting TRBD1. The CDR3 runs 14 residues. The ends lost 5 bases at V and 4 bases at J; junction bases unmatched: 5. Per the germline V gene, CDR1 is SEHNR and CDR2 is FQNEAQ (reference sequence). This chain's CDR3 is CASSPTQGADTQYF. In nucleotides, the CDR3 is TGTGCCAGCAGCCCAACACAGGGGGCAGATACGCAGTATTTT.

The chain joins TRBV4-2 to TRBJ2-1; no definite D call. The CDR3 totals 16 residues. V was shortened by 0 bases and J by 0 bases, with 9 bases between the two germline ends. Germline loops: CDR1 LGHNA, CDR2 YNFKEQ. DNA of the CDR3: TGTGCCAGCAGCCAAGAAGCAGGCACCTCCTACAATGAGCAGTTCTTC. Translated, it gives CASSQEAGTSYNEQFF.

This chain uses TRBV6-5 with TRBJ1-2; D may be TRBD1 (6 bases). This CDR3 has 11 amino acids. Trimming removed 7 bases at V and 4 bases at J, with 7 bases between. Looked up from germline, CDR1 is MNHEY and CDR2 is SVGAGI. Here the CDR3 reads CASKDSYGYTF. CDR3 nucleotide sequence: TGTGCCAGCAAGGACAGCTATGGCTACACCTTC.

This clone was found many times. This chain joins TRBV4-2 and TRBJ2-1; the match to TRBD2 covers 11 bases. Looked up from germline, CDR1 is LGHNA and CDR2 is YNFKEQ. The CDR3 totals 17 residues. The V gene end was trimmed by 2 bases and the J gene end by 2 bases; junction bases not matched to a gene: 5. The CDR3 coding sequence is TGTGCCAGCAGCCAACCAGTAGCGGGGGGGCCCTACAATGAGCAGTTCTTC. Translated: CASSQPVAGGPYNEQFF.

V usage is TRBV5-1 and J usage is TRBJ2-5, with a weak D call TRBD1 (6 bases). The CDR3 spans 16 residues. Germline V gene lookup returns CDR1 SGHRS and CDR2 YFSETQ. V was trimmed by 0 bases and J by 4 bases, leaving 16 bases between them. This CDR3 is CASSLEGRGYGETQYF. CDR3 DNA sequence: TGCGCCAGCAGCTTGGAGGGCAGGGGCTATGGAGAGACCCAGTACTTC.

The genes are TRBV9 and TRBJ1-1; 8 nucleotides line up with TRBD1. Germline lookup yields CDR1 SGDLS and CDR2 YYNGEE. The CDR3 extends over 13 amino acids. V was pared by 3 bases and J by 4 bases, with 2 bases of the junction left unmatched. The DNA for the CDR3 is TGTGCCAGCAGCGCACAGGGGGGCACTGAAGCTTTCTTT. Amino acid sequence: CASSAQGGTEAFF. Together with reference TRBV9 and TRBJ1-1, the CDR3 gives the full variable domain: DSGVTQTPKHLITATGQRVTLRCSPRSGDLSVYWYQQSLDQGLQFLIQYYNGEERAKGNILERFSAQQFPDLHSELNLSSLELGDSALYFCASSAQGGTEAFFGQGTRLTVV.

The V gene is TRBV7-2, the J gene TRBJ2-7; 14 positions match TRBD2. CDR1 is SGHTA, CDR2 FQGNSA, per germline. J gave up 5 bases and V 5 bases, and 8 bases lay outside the gene matches. The CDR3 is 16 residues long. The CDR3 DNA sequence: TGTGCCAGCAGCCGAGGACTAGCGGGAGGACTCCACGAGCAGTACTTC. It yields the protein CASSRGLAGGLHEQYF.

The chain couples TRBV5-1 to TRBJ2-1, with 8 bases fitting TRBD2. The CDR3 loop spans 15 amino acids. V gave up 0 bases and J gave up 8 bases; unmatched junction bases: 7. The germline gives CDR1 SGHRS, CDR2 YFSETQ. The chain's CDR3 is CASSLGAGESHEQFF. The DNA for the CDR3 is TGCGCCAGCAGCTTGGGAGCGGGAGAGAGTCATGAGCAGTTCTTC.

V usage is TRBV2 and J usage is TRBJ1-5, with D possibly being TRBD1 (6 bases). Germline lookup yields CDR1 SNHLY and CDR2 FYNNEI. There are 18 residues in the CDR3. The ends were cut back, 6 bases at V and 3 bases at J, with 24 bases in the middle. CDR3 loop: CASSTSGDNFFVNQPQHF. The CDR3 nucleotides read TGTGCCAGCAGCACATCCGGGGACAATTTTTTCGTCAATCAGCCCCAGCATTTT.

This clone is a singleton in its sample. The rearrangement joins TRBV9 to TRBJ2-1; tentatively, D is TRBD1 (6 bases). The V gene lost 6 bases and the J gene lost 1 base, with 11 bases spanning the gap. The germline V gene encodes CDR1 SGDLS and CDR2 YYNGEE. This CDR3 region has 14 residues. CDR3 bases: TGTGCCAGCAACAGGGCGCAGTCCTACAATGAGCAGTTCTTC. As protein: CASNRAQSYNEQFF.

The chain couples TRBV11-2 to TRBJ2-7, with D perhaps TRBD1 (6 bases). Trimming stripped 1 base from V and 1 base from J, with 17 bases between. This CDR3 has 17 residues. Looked up from germline, CDR1 is SGHAT and CDR2 is FQNNGV. In DNA form, the CDR3 reads TGTGCCAGCAGCTTAGCTTTCTCTAGGACAGCTTCCTACGAGCAGTACTTC. It is translated as CASSLAFSRTASYEQYF.

This chain uses TRBV5-6 with TRBJ2-1; D possibly corresponds to TRBD1 (5 bases). The CDR3 runs to 12 residues. Trimming shortened V by 1 base and J by 7 bases, and 6 bases separated the two germline ends. Per the germline V gene, CDR1 is SGHDT and CDR2 is YYEEEE. CDR3 coding DNA: TGTGCCAGCAGCTTGTCAGGGAATGAGCAGTTCTTC. Amino acid sequence: CASSLSGNEQFF.

The rearrangement uses TRBV15 and TRBJ1-6, with D possibly being TRBD1 (5 bases). Trimming pared 6 bases from V and 5 bases from J, leaving 14 bases between. Germline CDR1 and CDR2: LNHNV and YYDKDF (reference sequence). The CDR3 contains 15 residues. The CDR3 coding sequence is TGTGCCACCAGTGGGGGGGACGGGAATAATTCACCCCTCCACTTT. Its translation: CATSGGDGNNSPLHF.

The gene calls are TRBV2 and TRBJ1-2; D is possibly TRBD1 (5 bases). V was pared by 7 bases and J by 2 bases, with 11 bases between. CDR3 length equals 13 residues. CDR1 is SNHLY, CDR2 FYNNEI, per germline. The CDR3 region has the DNA TGTGCCAGCACCCTGACAGACAACTATGGCTACACCTTC. This encodes CASTLTDNYGYTF.

V usage is TRBV7-6 and J usage is TRBJ2-5, with 8 bases identical to TRBD1. Germline-derived CDR1 and CDR2 are SGHVS and FNYEAQ. Trimming removed 3 bases from V and 4 bases from J; junction bases left unmatched: 10. CDR3 length equals 16 residues. The CDR3 region has the DNA TGTGCCAGCAGCTTGGTAACAGGGGGAGTAGGAGAGACCCAGTACTTC. The encoded protein is CASSLVTGGVGETQYF.

This rearrangement joins TRBV9 to TRBJ2-3; possibly TRBD2 for D (7 bases). Trimming removed 6 bases from V and 0 bases from J, with 14 bases in between. Germline CDR1 and CDR2: SGDLS and YYNGEE. CDR3 length equals 15 residues. The CDR3 sequence is CASTFGGQSTDTQYF. The CDR3 bases are TGTGCCAGCACATTCGGGGGGCAAAGCACAGATACGCAGTATTTT.

This clone was counted only a few times. The chain links TRBV9 to TRBJ1-4; 9 positions match TRBD1. There are 17 residues in the CDR3. Unmatched junction bases numbered 13, after V lost 3 bases and J lost 7 bases. The germline CDR1 and CDR2 sequences are SGDLS and YYNGEE. The CDR3 DNA follows: TGTGCCAGCAGCGCAACGGGGTGGGGACAGGGAAGTGAAAAACTGTTTTTT. Protein: CASSATGWGQGSEKLFF.

This rearrangement joins TRBV5-6 to TRBJ2-7, with 11 nucleotides matching TRBD1. Trimming removed 4 bases from V and 1 base from J; junction bases left unmatched: 4. The CDR3 is 15 amino acids. CDR1 is SGHDT, CDR2 YYEEEE, per germline. The chain's CDR3 is CASSIGTGGSYEQYF. The CDR3 DNA sequence: TGTGCCAGCAGCATCGGGACAGGGGGTTCCTACGAGCAGTACTTC.